The present TCR beta chain was sequenced within a study of OX40 agonist ivuxolimab in advanced cancers. General study points: The average count of expanded clones was higher among CD8+ T cells than among CD4+. Blood T cells, both CD4+ and CD8+, expanded clonally by week 6 at 0.1 to 3.0 mg/kg. Low normalized clonal expansion also occurred in some nonresponding patients.

Germline values: CDR1 MNHEY, CDR2 SMNVEV (reference sequence). Trimming removed 2 bases at V and 0 bases at J, with 14 bases between. The CDR3 has 16 residues. Drawing of blood for sampling happened at baseline, at cycle 4 day 1, and at cycle 7 day 1. In the case of this clone: As yet, its antigen is unknown.

TCRdb's copy holds only in-frame clones and misses some; the assay was immunoSEQ multiplex PCR. The sample lists tens of thousands of clones, 75% to 85% occurring once. The sequence was obtained from an adult with an advanced solid tumor such as melanoma, head and neck, liver or kidney cancer. The specimen was CD4+ or CD8+ T cells sorted from blood, collected in a trial of the OX40 agonist ivuxolimab. The chain couples TRBV27 to TRBJ2-7, with a tentative D call TRBD2 (6 bases). The CDR3 DNA reads TGTGCCAGCAGTTTAGGGCCGGGGGTGAGCTCCTACGAGCAGTACTTC. It translates to CASSLGPGVSSYEQYF.